This paragraph covers one T cell receptor beta chain sequence. The antigen is unknown. Lactation, pregnancy, other autoimmune disease or uncontrolled infection led to exclusion of patients. Clinical symptoms, serum thyroxine, TRAb, thyroid ultrasound and orbital computed tomography informed diagnoses. Germline lookup yields CDR1 SEHNR and CDR2 FQNEAQ (reference sequence). The CDR3 runs 11 residues. V was clipped by 5 bases and J by 11 bases; unmatched bases: 5. This entry is derived from a study of T cells in Graves' hyperthyroidism and ophthalmopathy. The study's findings and limits: From stable hyperthyroidism, ophthalmopathy was separated by a 13 V-J model.

It was RNA transcripts that yielded the amplified TCR beta CDR3 regions. HTBI primers were used for first-round RT-PCR of the TCR CDR3. One entry per CDR3 protein, called by TCRdb with MiXCR from the multiplex PCR reads. The sample lists roughly 570,000 distinct CDR3 sequences; about half were seen once. The source is an adult woman with Graves' disease, either hyperthyroidism or ophthalmopathy (not recorded which). This sequence joins TRBV7-9 and TRBJ1-2; the match to TRBD1 covers 7 bases. Sequenced sample: peripheral blood or thyroid tissue (not recorded which). The CDR3 protein is CASSRDSRYTF. As DNA, the CDR3 is TGTGCCAGCAGCAGGGACAGTCGGTACACCTTC. The whole variable domain, filled in from reference TRBV7-9 and TRBJ1-2, reads DTGVSQNPRHKITKRGQNVTFRCDPISEHNRLYWYRQTLGQGPEFLTYFQNEAQLEKSRLLSDRFSAERPKGSFSTLEIQRTEQGDSAMYLCASSRDSRYTFGSGTRLTVV.